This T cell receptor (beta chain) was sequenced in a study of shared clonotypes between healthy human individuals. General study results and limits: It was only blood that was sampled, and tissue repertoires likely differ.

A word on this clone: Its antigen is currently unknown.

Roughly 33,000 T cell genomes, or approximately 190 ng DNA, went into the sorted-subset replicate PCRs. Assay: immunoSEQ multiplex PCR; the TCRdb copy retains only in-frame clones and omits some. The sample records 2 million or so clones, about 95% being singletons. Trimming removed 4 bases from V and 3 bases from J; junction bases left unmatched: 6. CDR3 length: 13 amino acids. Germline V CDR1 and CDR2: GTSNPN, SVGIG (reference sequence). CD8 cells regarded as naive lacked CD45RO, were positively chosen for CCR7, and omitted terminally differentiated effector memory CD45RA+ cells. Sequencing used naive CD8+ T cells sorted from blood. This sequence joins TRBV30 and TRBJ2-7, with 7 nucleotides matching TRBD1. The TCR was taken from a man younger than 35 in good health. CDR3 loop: CAWNEDRLYEQYF. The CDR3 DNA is TGTGCCTGGAATGAGGACAGGCTCTACGAGCAGTACTTC.